This section outlines one T cell receptor (beta chain) sequence together with its context. This sample is drawn from a study of CD8 T cells in ankylosing spondylitis. TCRdb re-derived calls from the 5' RACE reads in MiXCR, one entry per CDR3 protein. The table has just under 350,000 distinct CDR3 sequences, 14% to 15% seen once. Sequencing used blood, either unsorted or a sorted T cell fraction (not recorded which). This clonotype was sampled from a male donor with ankylosing spondylitis or in good health (not recorded which).

This CDR3 is CASNFFGGGETQYF. In DNA form, the CDR3 reads TGTGCCAGCAATTTTTTCGGGGGGGGAGAGACCCAGTACTTC. V usage is TRBV12-3 or TRBV12-4 and J usage is TRBJ2-5, with TRBD2 identical over 8 bases. J gave up 4 bases and V 7 bases, and 8 bases lay outside the gene matches. The CDR3 totals 14 residues.